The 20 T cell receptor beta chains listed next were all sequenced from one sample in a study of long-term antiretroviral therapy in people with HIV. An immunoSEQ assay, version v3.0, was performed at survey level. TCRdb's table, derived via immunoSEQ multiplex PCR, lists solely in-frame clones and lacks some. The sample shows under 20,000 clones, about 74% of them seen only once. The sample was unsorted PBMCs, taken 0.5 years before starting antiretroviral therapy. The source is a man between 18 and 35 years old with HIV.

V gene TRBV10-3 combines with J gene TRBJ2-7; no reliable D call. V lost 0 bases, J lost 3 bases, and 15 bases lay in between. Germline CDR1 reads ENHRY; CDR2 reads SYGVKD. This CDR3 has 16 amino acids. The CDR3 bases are TGTGCCATCAGTGAGTCGGAGACATCTCTCGTCTACGAGCAGTACTTC. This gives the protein CAISESETSLVYEQYF.

This CDR3 is CASSSPALPNQPQHF. CDR3 DNA sequence: TGTGCCAGCAGCTCCCCGGCCCTCCCCAATCAGCCCCAGCATTTT. J is TRBJ1-5 and V is TRBV7-8, with D unclear. The CDR3 extends over 15 amino acids. CDR1 SGHVS and CDR2 FQNEAQ come from the germline V gene. V shed 4 bases and J shed 3 bases, with 13 bases lying between them.

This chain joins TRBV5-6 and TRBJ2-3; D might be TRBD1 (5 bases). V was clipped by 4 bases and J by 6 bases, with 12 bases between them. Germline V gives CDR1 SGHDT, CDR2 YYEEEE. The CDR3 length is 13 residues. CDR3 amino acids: CASSGAFADTQYF. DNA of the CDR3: TGTGCCAGCAGCGGGGCCTTCGCGGATACGCAGTATTTT.

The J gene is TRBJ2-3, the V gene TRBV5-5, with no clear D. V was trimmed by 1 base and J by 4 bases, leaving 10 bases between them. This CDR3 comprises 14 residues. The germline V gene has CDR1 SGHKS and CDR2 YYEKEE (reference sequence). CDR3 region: CASSLNTVADTQYF. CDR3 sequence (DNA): TGTGCCAGCAGCTTGAACACCGTCGCAGATACGCAGTATTTT.

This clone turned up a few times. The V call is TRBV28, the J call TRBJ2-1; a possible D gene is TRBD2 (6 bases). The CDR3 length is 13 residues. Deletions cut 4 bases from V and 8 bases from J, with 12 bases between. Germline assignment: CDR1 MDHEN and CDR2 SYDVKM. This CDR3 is CASSYVWGDEQFF. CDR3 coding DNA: TGTGCCAGCAGTTATGTATGGGGGGATGAGCAGTTCTTC.

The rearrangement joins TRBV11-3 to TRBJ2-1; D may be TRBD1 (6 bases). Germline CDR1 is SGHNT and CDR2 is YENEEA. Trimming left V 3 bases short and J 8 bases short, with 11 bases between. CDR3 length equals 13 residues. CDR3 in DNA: TGTGCCAGCAGCTTGGAACAGGGTGATGAGCAGTTCTTC. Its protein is CASSLEQGDEQFF.

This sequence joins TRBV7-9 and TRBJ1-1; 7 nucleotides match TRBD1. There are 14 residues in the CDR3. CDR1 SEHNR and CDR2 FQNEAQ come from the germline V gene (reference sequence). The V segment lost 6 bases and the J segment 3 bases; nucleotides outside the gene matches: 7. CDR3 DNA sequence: TGTGCCAGCAGGCACTACAGGGGACACACTGAAGCTTTCTTT. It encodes CASRHYRGHTEAFF.

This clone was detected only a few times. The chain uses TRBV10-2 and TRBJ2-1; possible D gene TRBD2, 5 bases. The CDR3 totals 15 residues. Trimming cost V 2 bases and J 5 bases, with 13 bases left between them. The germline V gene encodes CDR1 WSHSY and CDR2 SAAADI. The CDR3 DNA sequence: TGCGCCAGCAGTGAGGGGAGACGGCCGAACAATGAGCAGTTCTTC. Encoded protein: CASSEGRRPNNEQFF.

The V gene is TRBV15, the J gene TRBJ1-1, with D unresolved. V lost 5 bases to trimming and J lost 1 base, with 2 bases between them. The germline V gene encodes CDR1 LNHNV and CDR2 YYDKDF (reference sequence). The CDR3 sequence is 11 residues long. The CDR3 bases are TGTGCCACCAGCCAGAACACTGAAGCTTTCTTT. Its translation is CATSQNTEAFF.

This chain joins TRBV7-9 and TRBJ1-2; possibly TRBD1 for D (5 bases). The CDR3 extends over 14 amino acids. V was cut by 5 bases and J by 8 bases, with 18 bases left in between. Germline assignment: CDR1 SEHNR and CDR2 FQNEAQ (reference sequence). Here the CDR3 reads CASSPRLGDLGYTF. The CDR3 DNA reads TGTGCCAGCAGCCCGAGACTCGGGGACTTGGGCTACACCTTC.

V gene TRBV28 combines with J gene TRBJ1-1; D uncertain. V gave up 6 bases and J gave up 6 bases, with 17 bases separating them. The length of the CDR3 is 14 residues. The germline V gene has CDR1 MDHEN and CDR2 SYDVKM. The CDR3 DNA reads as TGTGCCAGCAGCCGATTGACCCAAAGGGCTGAAGCTTTCTTT. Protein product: CASSRLTQRAEAFF.

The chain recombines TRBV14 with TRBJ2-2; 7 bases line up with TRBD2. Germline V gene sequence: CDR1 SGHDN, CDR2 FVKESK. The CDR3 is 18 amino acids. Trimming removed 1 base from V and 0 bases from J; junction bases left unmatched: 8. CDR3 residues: CASSQGWGGYSNTGELFF. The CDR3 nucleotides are TGTGCCAGCAGCCAAGGTTGGGGGGGATACTCGAACACCGGGGAGCTGTTTTTT.

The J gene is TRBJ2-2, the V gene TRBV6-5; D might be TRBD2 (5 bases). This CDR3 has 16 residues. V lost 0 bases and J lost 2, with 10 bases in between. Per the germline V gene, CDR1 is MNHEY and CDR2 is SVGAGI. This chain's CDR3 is CASSYSMAGNTGELFF. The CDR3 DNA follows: TGTGCCAGCAGTTACTCGATGGCGGGTAACACCGGGGAGCTGTTTTTT.

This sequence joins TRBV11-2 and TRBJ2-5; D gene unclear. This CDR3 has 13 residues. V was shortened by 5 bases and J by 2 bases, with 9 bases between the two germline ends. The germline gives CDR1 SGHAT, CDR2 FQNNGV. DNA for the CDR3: TGTGCCAGCAGCCCCCTGGGTCAAGAGACCCAGTACTTC. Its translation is CASSPLGQETQYF.

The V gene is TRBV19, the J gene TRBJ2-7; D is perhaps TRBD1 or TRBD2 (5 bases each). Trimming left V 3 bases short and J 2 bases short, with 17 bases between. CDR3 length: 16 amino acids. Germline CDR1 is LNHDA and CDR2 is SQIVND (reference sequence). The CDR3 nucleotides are TGTGCCAGTAGTATCGAAGGGGCGGGCGTAGCCTACGAGCAGTACTTC. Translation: CASSIEGAGVAYEQYF.

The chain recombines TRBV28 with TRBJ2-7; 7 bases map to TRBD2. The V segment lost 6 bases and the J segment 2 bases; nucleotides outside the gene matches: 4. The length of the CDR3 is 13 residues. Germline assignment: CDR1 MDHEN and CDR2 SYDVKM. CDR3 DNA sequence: TGTGCCAGCAGGAGGGAGGGGACCTACGAGCAGTACTTC. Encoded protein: CASRREGTYEQYF.

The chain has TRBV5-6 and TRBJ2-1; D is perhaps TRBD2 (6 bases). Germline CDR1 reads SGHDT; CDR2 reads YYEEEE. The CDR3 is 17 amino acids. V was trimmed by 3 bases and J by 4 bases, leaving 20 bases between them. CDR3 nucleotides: TGTGCCAGCAGCTCTGACCCGGGACTCCAACTATACAATGAGCAGTTCTTC. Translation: CASSSDPGLQLYNEQFF.

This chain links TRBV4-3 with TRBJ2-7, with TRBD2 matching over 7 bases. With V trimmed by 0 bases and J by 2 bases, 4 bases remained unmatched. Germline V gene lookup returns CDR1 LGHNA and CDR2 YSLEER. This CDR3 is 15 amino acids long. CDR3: CASSQDRGGAYEQYF. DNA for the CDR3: TGCGCCAGCAGCCAAGATCGGGGAGGGGCCTACGAGCAGTACTTC.

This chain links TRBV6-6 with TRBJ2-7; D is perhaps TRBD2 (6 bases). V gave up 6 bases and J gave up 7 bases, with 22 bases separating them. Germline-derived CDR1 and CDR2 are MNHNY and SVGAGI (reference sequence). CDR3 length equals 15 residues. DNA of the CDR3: TGTGCCAGCAGGCTCCTCGGAGGGGCCTTGGAAGAGCAGTACTTC. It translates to CASRLLGGALEEQYF.

Here the CDR3 reads CASSTLAGTGSSYEQYF. Written as DNA, the CDR3 is TGTGCCAGCAGTACTTTAGCAGGGACTGGAAGCTCCTACGAGCAGTACTTC. The chain couples TRBV13 to TRBJ2-7; a possible D gene is TRBD2 (6 bases). From germline, CDR1 is PRHDT and CDR2 FYEKMQ (reference sequence). Trimming stripped 6 bases from V and 0 bases from J, with 21 bases between. The CDR3 is 17 residues long. The full variable domain, completed using reference TRBV13 and TRBJ2-7, is AAGVIQSPRHLIKEKRETATLKCYPIPRHDTVYWYQQGPGQDPQFLISFYEKMQSDKGSIPDRFSAQQFSDYHSELNMSSLELGDSALYFCASSTLAGTGSSYEQYFGPGTRLTVT.